This T cell receptor (beta chain) was observed in a study of vaccination and CD4 T cells after COVID-19. This sample's treatment: roughly 10-day PBMC culture with coronavirus spike peptide pools or control peptides (ViraFEST assay). Gathering of the CD4+ T cells, from the unexposed donor, took place before the COVID-19 pandemic (2011-2018). Germline assignment: CDR1 SGHTA and CDR2 FQGTGA. There are 14 residues in the CDR3. Deletions cut 5 bases from V and 6 bases from J, with 17 bases between. Sequenced with the Oncomine TCR Beta short-read assay was DNA taken from cultured CD4+ T cells. Extraction of genomic DNA was performed on cultured CD4+ T cells. Using its own MiXCR run on the PCR reads, TCRdb lists one record per CDR3 protein. The sample records more than 2,000 distinct CDR3 sequences, around 23% being singletons. Comments on this clonotype: The antigen is unknown.

The sequence was obtained from a human donor in good health. Sequenced input: CD4+ T cells from blood, cultured in vitro. This chain joins TRBV7-3 and TRBJ2-7; perhaps TRBD1 as D (7 bases). CDR3 region: CASSTGQGGSEQYF. The CDR3 nucleotides read TGTGCCAGCAGCACCGGGCAGGGGGGCAGCGAGCAGTACTTC.